This T cell receptor (beta chain) appears in the sequencing data of a study of T cell responses to AZD1222 COVID-19 vaccine. Findings and caveats of the study: Only a handful of AZD1222 recipients, five to seven in all, had baseline seropositivity. Nearly half of the spike-specific TCRs reportedly recognize variant regions that carry no mutations. Increased Spike-specific TCR breadth and depth were observed after two AZD1222 doses. Regions 160-218 and 743-854 held dominance among vaccine-associated CD4 TCRs, which spanned spike.

The method was immunoSEQ multiplex PCR; TCRdb's version includes in-frame clones alone and lacks a portion of them. This table has around 80,000 clones, about 88% appearing once. Comments on this clone: The antigen remains unidentified.

The receptor's source is an adult in good health. This specimen consisted of peripheral blood, obtained on day 0 of AZD1222 vaccination.

The CDR3 sequence is CASSQDRGLYTEAFF. The DNA of the CDR3 is TGCGCCAGCAGCCAAGACCGGGGGCTTTACACTGAAGCTTTCTTT. V is TRBV4-1 and J is TRBJ1-1; a weak D match, TRBD1 (6 bases). V shed 0 bases and J shed 3 bases, with 11 bases lying between them. The CDR3 has 15 residues. CDR1 and CDR2 (germline): MGHRA, YSYEKL.